This paragraph covers one T cell receptor beta chain sequence. Its antigen remains undetermined. No much larger clone is present one base from it, and per-base qualities are unavailable. For every enrolled patient, mismatch repair deficiency was confirmed by either polymerase chain reaction or immunohistochemistry. TCR sequencing was performed for a few patients who responded to pembrolizumab therapy. The phase II trial prospectively tested pembrolizumab PD-1 blockade in advanced mismatch repair-deficient cancers regardless of tissue of origin. Serial peripheral blood T cell samples were collected before and at multiple times after starting PD-1 blockade. Blood sampling times were reported as weeks after the first pembrolizumab dose. This sample was included in a study of PD-1 blockade in mismatch repair-deficient tumors (dated by TCRdb to the late 2010s). General notes on the study: The trial enrolled 65 to 100 consecutive patients with roughly 11 mismatch repair-deficient cancer types between September 2013 and late 2016, all previously treated and progressing. Tumor-associated T cell clones were tracked in the peripheral blood of patients responding to PD-1 blockade by deep sequencing of TCR CDR3 regions.

V and J are trimmed by 7 bases and 2 bases, and the gene matches miss 7 bases of the junction. The CDR3, cysteine through phenylalanine, is 16 amino acids long. The kept DNA is CDR3 alone, 48 bases in frame from the first base. The CDR1 and CDR2 encoded by the germline V gene (reference sequence) are LNHDA and SQIVND. General study outcomes and caveats: Tumor-resident clones, often undetectable in blood before treatment, expanded rapidly after pembrolizumab and then contracted, generally before radiologic responses.

Library generation was performed with the immunoSEQ multiplex PCR assay. What TCRdb holds here is the immuneACCESS table cut down to in-frame rearrangements. Part of the clones is not present; checked against another copy, under half of the missing clones reflect an unresolved V gene, and the others are unexplained. Counted in this sample were 14,000 or so clones; approximately 80% of them appeared once. Of the sample, under 2% is held by the ten largest clones. This receptor was obtained from an adult with mismatch repair-deficient cancer. The specimen was PBMCs, collected less than 15 weeks after starting pembrolizumab. The chain uses TRBV19 and TRBJ2-2; 10 bases in the junction line up with TRBD2. The base sequence is TGTGCCAGTACTACCGGACTAGCGGTAAACACCGGGGAGCTGTTTTTT. It translates to CASTTGLAVNTGELFF.